These 10 T cell receptor beta chains share one sample of origin, sequenced in a study of OX40 agonist ivuxolimab in advanced cancers. Profiling relied on immunoSEQ multiplex PCR, and the TCRdb table lists in-frame clones only, not all of them. This table has over 85,000 clones, roughly nine tenths appearing once. This sample comprised CD4+ or CD8+ T cells sorted from blood, obtained in a trial of the OX40 agonist ivuxolimab. These receptors all stem from an adult with an advanced solid tumor such as melanoma, head and neck, liver or kidney cancer.

The gene calls are TRBV5-4 and TRBJ1-4; tentatively, D is TRBD1 (6 bases). The V and J ends lost 4 bases and 9 bases respectively, with 13 bases between them. The CDR3 contains 13 residues. In germline, CDR1 is SGHNT, CDR2 YYREEE (reference sequence). CDR3 coding DNA: TGTGCCAGCAGCGACTGGACAGTCAAAAAACTGTTTTTT. Amino acid sequence: CASSDWTVKKLFF. The full variable domain, rest sourced from reference TRBV5-4 and TRBJ1-4, is ETGVTQSPTHLIKTRGQQVTLRCSSQSGHNTVSWYQQALGQGPQFIFQYYREEENGRGNFPPRFSGLQFPNYSSELNVNALELDDSALYLCASSDWTVKKLFFGSGTQLSVL.

The V gene is TRBV10-3, the J gene TRBJ1-4; TRBD1 might be the D (5 bases). The CDR3 sequence is 14 residues long. CDR1 ENHRY and CDR2 SYGVKD come from the germline V gene. V dropped 3 bases and J dropped 3 bases, with 8 bases sitting between them. Here the CDR3 DNA reads TGTGCCATCAGTGAACGAGGGGCTAATGAAAAACTGTTTTTT. This sequence encodes CAISERGANEKLFF.

The chain is built from TRBV19 and TRBJ1-3; D is unclear. CDR3 length: 13 residues. Trimming shortened V by 10 bases and J by 1 base, and 11 bases separated the two germline ends. Germline V gene sequence: CDR1 LNHDA, CDR2 SQIVND (reference sequence). The CDR3 DNA is TGTGCCACTAGGACGCCGTCTGGAAACACCATATATTTT. This codes for CATRTPSGNTIYF.

The J gene is TRBJ2-4, the V gene TRBV5-6; perhaps TRBD2 as D (5 bases). This CDR3 region has 15 residues. Germline V CDR1 and CDR2: SGHDT, YYEEEE. The V gene lost 3 bases and the J gene lost 3 bases, with 13 bases spanning the gap. CDR3 region: CASSSLGVVKNIQYF. The CDR3 DNA sequence: TGTGCCAGCAGCTCCCTCGGGGTTGTCAAAAACATTCAGTACTTC.

This rearrangement joins TRBV2 to TRBJ1-5; 7 bases are shared with TRBD1. V lost 6 bases and J lost 6; bases outside the gene matches: 8. The CDR3 loop spans 14 amino acids. In germline, CDR1 is SNHLY, CDR2 FYNNEI. The CDR3: CASSFTGAGQPQHF. In DNA form, the CDR3 reads TGTGCCAGCAGCTTTACAGGGGCGGGTCAGCCCCAGCATTTT.

The rearrangement links TRBV18 to TRBJ1-6; 8 bases agree with TRBD1. CDR1 KGHSH and CDR2 LQKENI come from the germline V gene. The CDR3 contains 16 residues. Unmatched junction bases numbered 7, after V lost 3 bases and J lost 6 bases. This chain's CDR3 is CASSPQGAGANSPLHF. In DNA, the CDR3 is TGTGCCAGCTCACCCCAGGGGGCTGGGGCTAATTCACCCCTCCACTTT.

This clone was picked up one time. This chain links TRBV16 with TRBJ2-7; D is perhaps TRBD2 (5 bases). CDR3 size: 12 residues. Per germline, CDR1 KGHSY and CDR2 FQNENV. Trimming stripped 4 bases from V and 3 bases from J, with 7 bases between. CDR3 loop: CASSRSGYEQYF. The CDR3 bases are TGTGCCAGCAGCCGGAGCGGCTACGAGCAGTACTTC.

This chain uses TRBV7-8 with TRBJ1-1, with D possibly being TRBD1 (5 bases). Germline values: CDR1 SGHVS, CDR2 FQNEAQ. The CDR3 runs to 15 residues. V was cut by 5 bases and J by 7 bases, with 20 bases left in between. The CDR3 DNA reads as TGTGCCAGCAGCCAACGACCAAACTTGGGGCATGAAGCTTTCTTT. This gives the protein CASSQRPNLGHEAFF.

Within the sample, this clone is medium-sized. The chain combines TRBV19 with TRBJ1-6; a possible D gene is TRBD1 (5 bases). CDR3 length: 16 residues. The germline CDR1 and CDR2 sequences are LNHDA and SQIVND (reference sequence). V lost 5 bases to trimming and J lost 2 bases, with 13 bases between them. CDR3: CASSGGAPAYNSPLHF. CDR3 bases: TGTGCCAGTAGTGGAGGGGCACCAGCCTATAATTCACCCCTCCACTTT.

This sequence joins TRBV5-4 and TRBJ2-5, with 7 bases lining up with TRBD2. This CDR3 contains 14 residues. The trim removed 3 bases at V and 5 bases at J, leaving 7 bases unmatched. CDR1 SGHNT and CDR2 YYREEE come from the germline V gene (reference sequence). The DNA for the CDR3 is TGTGCCAGCAGCTGGGGGGGATTAAGGGAGACCCAGTACTTC. This sequence encodes CASSWGGLRETQYF.